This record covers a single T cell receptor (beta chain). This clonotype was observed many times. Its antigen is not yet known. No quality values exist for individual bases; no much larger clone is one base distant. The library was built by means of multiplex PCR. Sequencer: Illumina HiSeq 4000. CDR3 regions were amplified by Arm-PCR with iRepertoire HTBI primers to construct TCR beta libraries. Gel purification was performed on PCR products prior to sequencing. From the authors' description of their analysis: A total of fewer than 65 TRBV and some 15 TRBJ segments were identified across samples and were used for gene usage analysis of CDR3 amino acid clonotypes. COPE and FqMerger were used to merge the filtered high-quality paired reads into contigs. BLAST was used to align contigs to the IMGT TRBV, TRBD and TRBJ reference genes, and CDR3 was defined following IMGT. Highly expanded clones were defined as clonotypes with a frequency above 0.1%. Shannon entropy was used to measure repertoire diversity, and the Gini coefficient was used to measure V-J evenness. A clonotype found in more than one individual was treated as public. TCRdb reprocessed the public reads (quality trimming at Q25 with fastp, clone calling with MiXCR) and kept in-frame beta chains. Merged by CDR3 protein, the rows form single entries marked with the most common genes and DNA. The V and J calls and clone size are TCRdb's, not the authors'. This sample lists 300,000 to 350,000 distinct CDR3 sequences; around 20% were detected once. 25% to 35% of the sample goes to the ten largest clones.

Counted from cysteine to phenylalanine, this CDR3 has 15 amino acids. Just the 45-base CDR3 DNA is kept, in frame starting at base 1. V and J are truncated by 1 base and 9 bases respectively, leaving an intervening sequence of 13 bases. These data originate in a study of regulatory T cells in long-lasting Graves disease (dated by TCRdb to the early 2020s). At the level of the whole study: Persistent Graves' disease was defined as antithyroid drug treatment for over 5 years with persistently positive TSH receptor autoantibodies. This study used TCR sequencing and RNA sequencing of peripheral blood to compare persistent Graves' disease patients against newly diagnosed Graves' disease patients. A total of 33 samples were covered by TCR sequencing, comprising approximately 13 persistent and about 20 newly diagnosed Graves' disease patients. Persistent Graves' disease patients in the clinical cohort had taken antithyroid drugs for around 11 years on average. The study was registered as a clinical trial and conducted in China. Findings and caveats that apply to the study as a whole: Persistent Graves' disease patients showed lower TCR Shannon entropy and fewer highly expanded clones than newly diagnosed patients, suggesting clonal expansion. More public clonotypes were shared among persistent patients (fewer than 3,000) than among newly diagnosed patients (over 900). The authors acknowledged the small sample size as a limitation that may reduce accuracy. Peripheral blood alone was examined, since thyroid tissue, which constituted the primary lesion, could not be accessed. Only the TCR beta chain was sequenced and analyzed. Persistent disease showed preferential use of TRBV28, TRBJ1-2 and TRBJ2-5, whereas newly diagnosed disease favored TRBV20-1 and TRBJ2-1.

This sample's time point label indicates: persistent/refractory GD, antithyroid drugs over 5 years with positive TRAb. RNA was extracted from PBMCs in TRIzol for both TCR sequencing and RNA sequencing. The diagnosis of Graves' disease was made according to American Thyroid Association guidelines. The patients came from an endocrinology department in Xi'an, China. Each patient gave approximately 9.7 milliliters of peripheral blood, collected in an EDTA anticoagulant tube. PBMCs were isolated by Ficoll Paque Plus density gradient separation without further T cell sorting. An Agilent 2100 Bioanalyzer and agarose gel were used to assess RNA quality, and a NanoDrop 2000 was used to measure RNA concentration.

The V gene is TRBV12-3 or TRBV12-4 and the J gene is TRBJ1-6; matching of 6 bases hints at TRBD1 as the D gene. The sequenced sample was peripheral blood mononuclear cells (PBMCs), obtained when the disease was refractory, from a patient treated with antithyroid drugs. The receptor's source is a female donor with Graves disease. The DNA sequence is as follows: TGTGCCAGCAGTTTAGAAGGGGGAGGTGCTTCACCCCTCCACTTT. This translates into CASSLEGGGASPLHF.